These 16 T cell receptor beta chains were all obtained from the same sample, sequenced in a study of blood T cell repertoires in COVID-19. Here immunoSEQ multiplex PCR was the method, and the copy in TCRdb shows in-frame clones only, minus some. In the table there are around 160,000 clones, approximately 80% of which are singletons. Sequencing input: peripheral blood. The receptors shown here come from a human donor in a cohort sampled during active COVID-19.

In its sample, this clone was seen many times. The V gene is TRBV25-1, the J gene TRBJ2-7; TRBD1 matches 8 bases. The CDR3 sequence is 17 residues long. Germline V lookup: CDR1 MGHDK, CDR2 SYGVNS. V shed 4 bases and J 0 bases; nucleotides not matched to a gene: 11. The CDR3 here is CASSGGGRQGSSYEQYF. The CDR3 DNA follows: TGTGCCAGCAGTGGAGGAGGAAGACAGGGGTCCTCCTACGAGCAGTACTTC.

The chain couples TRBV11-3 to TRBJ2-6; TRBD1 matches at 10 bases. CDR3 length: 18 amino acids. Trimming cost V 5 bases and J 1 base; bases outside gene matches: 8. Germline CDR1 is SGHNT and CDR2 is YENEEA. CDR3 region: CASSPGTGVRSGANVLTF. The CDR3 DNA reads TGTGCCAGCAGCCCCGGGACAGGGGTGCGGTCTGGGGCCAACGTCCTGACTTTC. Together with reference TRBV11-3 and TRBJ2-6, the CDR3 gives the full variable domain: EAGVVQSPRYKIIEKKQPVAFWCNPISGHNTLYWYLQNLGQGPELLIRYENEEAVDDSQLPKDRFSAERLKGVDSTLKIQPAELGDSAVYLCASSPGTGVRSGANVLTFGAGSRLTVL.

The chain couples TRBV12-3 or TRBV12-4 to TRBJ2-7; D perhaps matches TRBD1 (5 bases). The CDR3 consists of 13 residues. The V gene lost 5 bases and the J gene lost 4 bases, with 12 bases spanning the gap. The CDR3 spells CASSPPDSYEQYF. The CDR3 nucleotides read TGTGCCAGCAGTCCCCCCGACAGTTACGAGCAGTACTTC.

The chain employs TRBV11-2 and TRBJ1-2; the D gene is possibly TRBD1 (6 bases). CDR3 length: 14 residues. In germline, CDR1 is SGHAT, CDR2 FQNNGV. Trimming cost V 4 bases and J 5 bases, with 14 bases left between them. The CDR3 sequence is CASSSQGLGYGYTF. The CDR3 coding sequence is TGTGCCAGCAGCTCCCAGGGGCTGGGGTATGGCTACACCTTC.

This clone occurred a few times. The chain carries TRBV28 and TRBJ2-7; tentatively, D is TRBD1 (5 bases). The V gene's germline CDR1 is MDHEN and CDR2 SYDVKM. CDR3 length: 15 amino acids. Trimming cost V 5 bases and J 3 bases, with 17 bases left between them. The CDR3 sequence is CASSRQTRVDYEQYF. As DNA, the CDR3 is TGTGCCAGCAGTAGACAGACTCGCGTTGACTACGAGCAGTACTTC.

This sequence joins TRBV12-5 and TRBJ2-3; no firm D call. V dropped 2 bases and J dropped 2 bases, with 5 bases sitting between them. This CDR3 is 13 amino acids long. Germline CDR1 is LGHNT and CDR2 is FRNRAP. This chain's CDR3 is CASGLSYTDTQYF. The CDR3 bases are TGTGCTAGTGGTTTGTCCTACACAGATACGCAGTATTTT. The full variable domain, its missing parts supplied by reference TRBV12-5 and TRBJ2-3, is DARVTQTPRHKVTEMGQEVTMRCQPILGHNTVFWYRQTMMQGLELLAYFRNRAPLDDSGMPKDRFSAEMPDATLATLKIQPSEPRDSAVYFCASGLSYTDTQYFGPGTRLTVL.

The rearrangement links TRBV7-8 to TRBJ2-3; 7 bases fit TRBD1. Germline V gene lookup returns CDR1 SGHVS and CDR2 FQNEAQ. The J segment lost 0 bases and the V segment lost 2 bases, leaving 5 bases of the junction unmatched. The CDR3 loop spans 16 amino acids. The CDR3 nucleotides read TGTGCCAGCAGCTTAAACGAGGGGGCTAGCACAGATACGCAGTATTTT. This translates into CASSLNEGASTDTQYF.

This clone was observed a single time. V is TRBV20-1 and J is TRBJ2-2; D unresolved. The CDR3 sequence is 13 residues long. V was trimmed by 3 bases and J by 1 base, leaving 6 bases between them. Germline V lookup: CDR1 DFQATT, CDR2 SNEGSKA (reference sequence). The CDR3 spells CSASSGNTGELFF. The DNA of the CDR3 is TGCAGTGCTAGTTCAGGGAACACCGGGGAGCTGTTTTTT.

The chain recombines TRBV6-4 with TRBJ2-1; 9 nucleotides match TRBD2. The CDR3 has 15 residues. J gave up 8 bases and V 4 bases, and 9 bases lay outside the gene matches. Looked up from germline, CDR1 is MRHNA and CDR2 is SNTAGT. The DNA for the CDR3 is TGTGCCAGCAGTGTAGGAGCGGGGGGCGGAGATGAGCAGTTCTTC. It specifies CASSVGAGGGDEQFF.

Here the CDR3 DNA reads TGTGCCAGCAGCCCTGCGGGTGTGGGGACAGGGGTGGATACGCAGTATTTT. Translation gives CASSPAGVGTGVDTQYF. The V gene is TRBV4-2, the J gene TRBJ2-3; 10 bases are a match to TRBD1. Germline CDR1 is LGHNA and CDR2 is YNFKEQ. This CDR3 is 17 amino acids long. V trimming: 4 bases; J trimming: 6 bases; junction bases outside the gene matches: 13.

J is TRBJ2-5 and V is TRBV5-1, with 10 nucleotides matching TRBD1. CDR3 length: 16 amino acids. The germline CDR1 and CDR2 sequences are SGHRS and YFSETQ. After removal of 3 bases from V and 5 bases from J, the junction contained 10 bases not matched to a gene. CDR3 nucleotide sequence: TGCGCCAGCAGCTCCAGGACAGGGGGACAGGGGGAGACCCAGTACTTC. Its translation is CASSSRTGGQGETQYF.

The V call is TRBV4-1, the J call TRBJ1-1; 9 positions agree with TRBD1. Germline lookup yields CDR1 MGHRA and CDR2 YSYEKL. J lost 0 bases, V lost 4 bases, and 12 bases had no gene match. This CDR3 has 18 amino acids. The CDR3 loop is CASSLRSGQGRVNTEAFF. Written as DNA, the CDR3 is TGCGCCAGCAGCCTTCGATCGGGACAGGGTAGAGTGAACACTGAAGCTTTCTTT.

The rearrangement uses TRBV7-9 and TRBJ1-2; 7 bases line up with TRBD1. The germline CDR1 and CDR2 sequences are SEHNR and FQNEAQ (reference sequence). V lost 5 bases, J lost 3 bases, and 6 bases stayed unmatched. This CDR3 is built from 14 residues. CDR3 in DNA: TGTGCCAGCAGCCCCTGGGACAGTGACTATGGCTACACCTTC. Protein: CASSPWDSDYGYTF.

CDR3 loop: CASSRPPGQSNQPQHF. CDR3 DNA sequence: TGTGCCAGCAGTCGCCCGCCGGGACAGTCCAATCAGCCCCAGCATTTT. The chain recombines TRBV28 with TRBJ1-5; 7 nucleotides match TRBD1. The CDR3 sequence is 16 residues long. CDR1 is MDHEN and CDR2 is SYDVKM in the germline V gene. After removal of 5 bases from V and 3 bases from J, the junction contained 10 bases not matched to a gene.

This chain joins TRBV5-6 and TRBJ2-7, with TRBD1 matching 7 bases. From germline, CDR1 is SGHDT and CDR2 YYEEEE. This CDR3 region has 14 residues. J gave up 3 bases and V 1 base, and 4 bases lay outside the gene matches. CDR3 DNA: TGTGCCAGCAGCTTGAGGGGGCGAGGCTACGAGCAGTACTTC. Protein sequence: CASSLRGRGYEQYF.

The chain is built from TRBV10-1 and TRBJ1-5; the match to TRBD1 covers 8 bases. There are 15 residues in the CDR3. The V and J ends lost 4 bases and 5 bases, in that order; junction bases with no gene match: 7. Germline CDR1 is WNHNN and CDR2 is SYGVQD (reference sequence). The CDR3 DNA follows: TGCGCCAGCAGTGCCGGACAGGGTACGGATCAGCCCCAGCATTTT. Its translation is CASSAGQGTDQPQHF.